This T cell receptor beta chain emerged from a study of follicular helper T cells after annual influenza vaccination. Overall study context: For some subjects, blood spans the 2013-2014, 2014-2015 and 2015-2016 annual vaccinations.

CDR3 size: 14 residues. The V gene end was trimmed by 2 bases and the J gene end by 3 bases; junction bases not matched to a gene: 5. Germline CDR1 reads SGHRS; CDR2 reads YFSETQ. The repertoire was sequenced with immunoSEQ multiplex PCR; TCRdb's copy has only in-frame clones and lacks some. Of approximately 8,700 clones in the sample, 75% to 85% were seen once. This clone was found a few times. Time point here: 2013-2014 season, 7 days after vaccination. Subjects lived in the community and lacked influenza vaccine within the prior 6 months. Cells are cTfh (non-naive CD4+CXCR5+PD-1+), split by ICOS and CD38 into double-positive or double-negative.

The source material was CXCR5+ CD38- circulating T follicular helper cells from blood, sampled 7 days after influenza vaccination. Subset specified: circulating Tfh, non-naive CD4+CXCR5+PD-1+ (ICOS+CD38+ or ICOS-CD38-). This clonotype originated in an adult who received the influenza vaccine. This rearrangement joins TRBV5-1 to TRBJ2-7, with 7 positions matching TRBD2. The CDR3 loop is CASSFTGGNYEQYF. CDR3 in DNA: TGCGCCAGCAGCTTTACGGGAGGCAACTACGAGCAGTACTTC.